Listed below are T cell receptor beta chains from one sample, sequenced in a study of regulatory T cells in long-lasting Graves disease. TCRdb itself ran the multiplex PCR reads through MiXCR, one entry per CDR3 protein. The sample includes approximately 400,000 distinct CDR3 sequences, about 16% of them seen just once. This material consisted of peripheral blood mononuclear cells (PBMCs), taken at new diagnosis, from a patient treated with antithyroid drugs. These receptors were obtained from a female donor with Graves disease. The CDR3 runs from the conserved cysteine through the conserved F or W. A D gene is named only where the DNA matches it firmly.

CDR3	V	J	D
CASIGTDSNYGYTF	TRBV12-3/TRBV12-4	TRBJ1-2	.
CASKAGQTYEQYF	TRBV28	.	.
CASSLMTGVSEQYF	TRBV5-1	TRBJ2-7	.
CASSPGVTGAPQYF	TRBV19	TRBJ2-5	TRBD1
CASSFYGRGYNEQFF	TRBV28	TRBJ2-1	.
CASSPEGVTNEKLFF	TRBV7-9	TRBJ1-4	.
CASSSGLAGDTGELFF	TRBV5-1	TRBJ2-2	TRBD2
CASSIVGGTGDETQYF	TRBV19	.	.
CASSRENNEQFF	TRBV7-9	TRBJ2-1	.
CASTFGNYGYTF	TRBV28	TRBJ1-2	.
CSATFSGREAGELFF	TRBV20-1	TRBJ2-2	TRBD2
CASSYSAGTHFPETQYF	TRBV6-2/TRBV6-3	TRBJ2-5	.
CASSLTSGTDTQYF	TRBV5-1	TRBJ2-3	.
CASIWSNTEAFF	TRBV6-1	TRBJ1-1	.
CASSYSTGNEQFF	TRBV6-9	TRBJ2-1	.
CASSQDQLRYGYTF	TRBV4-3	.	.
CAIRAAWDSNYEQYF	TRBV10-3	TRBJ2-7	TRBD1
CASSRGQGSDTQYF	TRBV6-1	TRBJ2-3	TRBD1
CASSLMRGANEQYF	TRBV27	TRBJ2-7	TRBD2
CASSQETGTEAFF	TRBV14	TRBJ1-1	.
CASSLSREYEQYF	TRBV7-6	TRBJ2-7	.
CSAPLGGVKDSPLHF	TRBV20-1	TRBJ1-6	.
CASLFQAGVRSTQYF	TRBV12-3/TRBV12-4	TRBJ2-3	TRBD2
CATSDLARDTGELFF	TRBV24-1	TRBJ2-2	.
CASSYSWDAEQYF	TRBV6-2/TRBV6-3	TRBJ2-7	.
CSARAGLRVNEQFF	TRBV20-1	TRBJ2-1	.
CASSGYGGLNTEAFF	TRBV12-3/TRBV12-4	TRBJ1-1	.
CASSSRPGLVRYNEQFF	TRBV27	TRBJ2-1	TRBD2
CASSSDNYNEQFF	TRBV7-3	TRBJ2-1	.
CASSLGRHGPNNEQFF	TRBV7-9	TRBJ2-1	.
CASSQDRGGEAFF	TRBV3-1	TRBJ1-1	.
CASSESKNPNYGYTF	TRBV10-2	TRBJ1-2	.
CASSPGLFENTEAFF	TRBV11-2	TRBJ1-1	.
CASSLSGGRNLNNTDTQYF	TRBV7-3	TRBJ2-3	TRBD2
CASSVSAGGSYEQYF	TRBV9	TRBJ2-7	TRBD2
CASSFGLVDSNQPQHF	TRBV12-3/TRBV12-4	TRBJ1-5	.
CASSQVGGTLSGANVLTF	TRBV4-1	TRBJ2-6	.
CVSSLAGGTQYF	TRBV7-9	.	.
CASSPYPLNEQFF	TRBV7-2	TRBJ2-1	.
CSVEDTGQTTGELFF	TRBV29-1	TRBJ2-2	TRBD1
CASSHSFGNTIYF	TRBV13	TRBJ1-3	.
CASSSPTGGRPDTQYF	TRBV9	TRBJ2-3	TRBD1
CASSSGRAIDTQYF	TRBV2	TRBJ2-3	TRBD2
CASSEALRWLGTNYNEQFF	TRBV2	TRBJ2-1	.
CASSPSADWDGYTF	TRBV7-2	TRBJ1-2	.